The T cell receptor beta chain under discussion was sequenced for a study of T-cell memory formation after mild COVID-19. Overall study: Clustering of TCRs was largely donor specific. Study-wide points: Later expanders leaned CD4+, whereas day 15 to 85 contracting clones were balanced CD4/CD8. Pre-infection memory carried some responding clones, suggesting that cross-reactive memory joined. Mainly CM and EM harbored the contracting CD4+ clones; mainly EMRA harbored the CD8+ ones.

One entry per CDR3 protein results from TCRdb running MiXCR on the 5' RACE reads. This table has a few hundred thousand distinct CDR3 sequences, over 15% appearing once. This CDR3 region has 18 residues. The germline gives CDR1 SGDLS, CDR2 YYNGEE. V was cut by 3 bases and J by 1 base, with 19 bases left in between. There are a few counts of this clonotype. Antigen specificity is unknown. The V and J genes are TRBV9 and TRBJ2-2, with no clear D. Material for sequencing was PBMCs or a T cell subset sorted from them (not recorded which). This receptor was identified in a man younger than 30 who had mild COVID-19 (a few samples of this study predate the infection). Cell type and time point are not known. CDR3 nucleotide sequence: TGTGCCAGCAGCGAACCGTCAGGCCGAACAGAGAACACCGGGGAGCTGTTTTTT. This translates into CASSEPSGRTENTGELFF.